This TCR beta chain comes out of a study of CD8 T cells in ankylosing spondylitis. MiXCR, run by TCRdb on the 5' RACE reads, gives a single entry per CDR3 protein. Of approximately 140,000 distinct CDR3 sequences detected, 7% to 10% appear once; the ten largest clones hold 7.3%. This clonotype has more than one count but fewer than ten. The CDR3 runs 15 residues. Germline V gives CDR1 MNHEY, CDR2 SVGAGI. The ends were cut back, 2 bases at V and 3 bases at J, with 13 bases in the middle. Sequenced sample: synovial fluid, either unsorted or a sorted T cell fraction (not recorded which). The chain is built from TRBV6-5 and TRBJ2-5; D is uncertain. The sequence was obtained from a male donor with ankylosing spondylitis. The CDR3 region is CASSYQPDGKETQYF. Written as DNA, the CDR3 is TGTGCCAGCAGTTACCAACCGGACGGAAAAGAGACCCAGTACTTC.